A selection of T cell receptor beta chains follows, all from one sample in a study of blood T cell repertoires in COVID-19. Profiled with immunoSEQ multiplex PCR; TCRdb holds only in-frame clones, not every one. The sample includes 22,000 or so clones, around nine tenths of them seen just once. Sequencing was performed on peripheral blood. The receptors derive from a woman aged 55-69 years with active COVID-19. Each CDR3 is given with its conserved first and last residue. D genes are given only for firm matches. Expanded clones are given a class, and other clones once, few, many or no size at all.

CDR3nt	CDR3aa	j_gene	d_gene	len	v_gene	abundance
TGTGCCAGCAGCTTGGATACGCGTCTCGGTACTGAAGCTTTCTTT	CASSLDTRLGTEAFF	TRBJ1-1	.	15	TRBV5-4	once
TGTGCCAGCAGCCAGGGACAGGGCCGCTCTGGGGCCAACGTCCTGACTTTC	CASSQGQGRSGANVLTF	TRBJ2-6	TRBD1	17	TRBV5-4	.
TGCGCCAGCAGCTTCCGGTTTCAGGGGGATAACGAGCAGTACTTC	CASSFRFQGDNEQYF	TRBJ2-7	TRBD1	15	TRBV4-1	.
TGTGCTAGTGCCCTTACCTACGAGCAGTACTTC	CASALTYEQYF	TRBJ2-7	.	11	TRBV12-5	.
TGCGCCAGCAGTCAATCTGGCGGAAACCAAGAGACCCAGTACTTC	CASSQSGGNQETQYF	TRBJ2-5	.	15	TRBV23-1	.
TGTGCCTCGGGGTGGGAGGGACTTCAGCCCCAGCATTTT	CASGWEGLQPQHF	TRBJ1-5	.	13	TRBV6-5	.
TGTGCCAGCAGCGCTCTCCTTGGGAGCGGACGCACAGATACGCAGTATTTT	CASSALLGSGRTDTQYF	TRBJ2-3	.	17	TRBV9	.
TGTGCCAGTAGTATGGGGCCCTTAGGGGGCGTGGGAGACACTGAAGCTTTCTTT	CASSMGPLGGVGDTEAFF	TRBJ1-1	TRBD1	18	TRBV19	once
TGTGCCAGCAGTTGGGCAGGGGGCGAGTATGGCTACACCTTC	CASSWAGGEYGYTF	TRBJ1-2	TRBD1	14	TRBV2	.
TGCGCCAGCAGCTTGGGCGGGACAGTACTTTATGGCTACACCTTC	CASSLGGTVLYGYTF	TRBJ1-2	TRBD1	15	TRBV5-1	.
TGTGCCAGCAGTGCCTCAGGGGGCGCTGGGTATGGCTACACCTTC	CASSASGGAGYGYTF	TRBJ1-2	TRBD1	15	TRBV6-4	once
TGTGCCAGCAGTTCACCAGGGGGATCCTACAATGAGCAGTTCTTC	CASSSPGGSYNEQFF	TRBJ2-1	TRBD1	15	TRBV7-3	.
TGTGCCAGCAGCTTAGGCCGGACAGTACCCTACGAGCAGTACTTC	CASSLGRTVPYEQYF	TRBJ2-7	.	15	TRBV13	.
TGTGCCAGTAGTACAGCCAGGGAAAATTCACCCCTCCACTTT	CASSTARENSPLHF	TRBJ1-6	.	14	TRBV19	.
TGTGCCAGCAGGCATCCAGACTCCCAAGAGACCCAGTACTTC	CASRHPDSQETQYF	TRBJ2-5	.	14	TRBV5-4	.
TGCGCCAGCAGTCTAGCCAGCACAGATACGCAGTATTTT	CASSLASTDTQYF	TRBJ2-3	.	13	TRBV10-1	.
TGCGCCAGCAGGGCCCCAGGGGGCTGGGAGACCCAGTACTTC	CASRAPGGWETQYF	TRBJ2-5	TRBD1	14	TRBV4-1	.
TGCGCCAGCAGCCAAGGGGGCGTTGGTGAAAAACTGTTTTTT	CASSQGGVGEKLFF	TRBJ1-4	.	14	TRBV4-1	.
TGTGCCAGCAGCCCCTCCCGGGTCGGGGAGACCCAGTACTTC	CASSPSRVGETQYF	TRBJ2-5	.	14	TRBV7-7	.
TGTGCCAGTAGTGTCGAACACCCCCAGGGGGCGGTCAGTTACGAGCAGTACTTC	CASSVEHPQGAVSYEQYF	TRBJ2-7	TRBD1	18	TRBV19	.
TGTGCCACCTCTACTGGGCAGGCAGGGGCAGATACGCAGTATTTT	CATSTGQAGADTQYF	TRBJ2-3	.	15	TRBV15	.
TGTGCCAGCAGCTTCCGGGGGGCCCCCCAAGAGACCCAGTACTTC	CASSFRGAPQETQYF	TRBJ2-5	.	15	TRBV5-5	.
TGCGCCAGCAGCTTGGTGCCGGGAGGCAATGAGCAGTTCTTC	CASSLVPGGNEQFF	TRBJ2-1	TRBD2	14	TRBV5-1	.
TGTGCCAGCAGGCACACTAGCGGGAGAGACACCGGGGAGCTGTTTTTT	CASRHTSGRDTGELFF	TRBJ2-2	TRBD2	16	TRBV3-1/TRBV3-2	.
TGCGCCAGCAGCTTTAAGGGGTCGGGCGACGGGGAGCTGTTTTTT	CASSFKGSGDGELFF	TRBJ2-2	.	15	TRBV5-1	.
TGTGCCAGCAGCTTAGCCGTAAGAGTCTACAATGAGCAGTTCTTC	CASSLAVRVYNEQFF	TRBJ2-1	.	15	TRBV7-2	.
TGTGCCAGCAGTTTGGGGACAGGGGGCCATGAGCAGTTCTTC	CASSLGTGGHEQFF	TRBJ2-1	TRBD1	14	TRBV27	.
TGTGCCAGCTCACAACTGGGACGGGGACAGAACACTGAAGCTTTCTTT	CASSQLGRGQNTEAFF	TRBJ1-1	.	16	TRBV18	.
TGTGCCAGCAGTTTCGGGGGGTTCACTGAAGCTTTCTTT	CASSFGGFTEAFF	TRBJ1-1	.	13	TRBV12-3/TRBV12-4	.
TGTGCCAGCAGCGCGTCAGGGACAACTAATGAAAAACTGTTTTTT	CASSASGTTNEKLFF	TRBJ1-4	.	15	TRBV7-2	once
TGTGCCAGCAGTGAAGACCGCCGGGACAGGGGGTTGAACACTGAAGCTTTCTTT	CASSEDRRDRGLNTEAFF	TRBJ1-1	TRBD1	18	TRBV2	.
TGTGCCAGCAGTCGACAGTACAATCAGCCCCAGCATTTT	CASSRQYNQPQHF	TRBJ1-5	.	13	TRBV7-2	.
TGTGCCATCGGAATCGGGCTCCTAGCGGGGGGGCAGCCGCAGTATTTT	CAIGIGLLAGGQPQYF	TRBJ2-3	TRBD2	16	TRBV10-3	.
TGTGCCAGCAGCTTCACTAGCGGGGGCACCGGGGAGCTGTTTTTT	CASSFTSGGTGELFF	TRBJ2-2	TRBD2	15	TRBV5-4	.
TGTGCCAGCAGTTTAAAGAGGATGGGGAACACTGAAGCTTTCTTT	CASSLKRMGNTEAFF	TRBJ1-1	.	15	TRBV6-5	.
TGCAGCGTTGATTCTTCCGTCAGGGGGCTAGGGGAGACCCAGTACTTC	CSVDSSVRGLGETQYF	TRBJ2-5	TRBD1	16	TRBV29-1	.
TGTGCCAGCAGCCGCGGGGCGGCGGGGGAGGTCTACAATGAGCAGTTCTTC	CASSRGAAGEVYNEQFF	TRBJ2-1	TRBD2	17	TRBV11-2	.
TGTGCCAGCAGTGACTCGACGGGTAACTATGGCTACACCTTC	CASSDSTGNYGYTF	TRBJ1-2	.	14	TRBV2	.
TGCAGCGTTGAGCCCCCGGACCAAGAGACCCAGTACTTC	CSVEPPDQETQYF	TRBJ2-5	.	13	TRBV29-1	.
TGCGCCAGCAGCACAGGGGGGAACACCGGGGAGCTGTTTTTT	CASSTGGNTGELFF	TRBJ2-2	TRBD1	14	TRBV5-1	.
TGTGCCAGCAGTTACTATGCGAATCAGCCCCAGCATTTT	CASSYYANQPQHF	TRBJ1-5	.	13	TRBV6-6	.
TGTGCCAGCAGATTGGGACAGGGGCTGCAAGGCTACACCTTC	CASRLGQGLQGYTF	TRBJ1-2	TRBD1	14	TRBV2	.
TGTGCCAGCAGTGAGGGACAGACATCCACCGGGGAGCTGTTTTTT	CASSEGQTSTGELFF	TRBJ2-2	TRBD1	15	TRBV6-4	.